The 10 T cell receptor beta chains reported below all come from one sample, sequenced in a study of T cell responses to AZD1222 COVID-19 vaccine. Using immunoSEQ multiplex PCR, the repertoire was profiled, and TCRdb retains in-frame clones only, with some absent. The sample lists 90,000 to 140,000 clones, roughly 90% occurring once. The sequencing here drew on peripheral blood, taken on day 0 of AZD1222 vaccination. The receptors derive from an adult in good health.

CDR3 in DNA: TGTGCCAGCAGTTTATTACATGGCTACACCTTC. Translated: CASSLLHGYTF. The V gene is TRBV28, the J gene TRBJ1-2; no firm D call. CDR1 MDHEN and CDR2 SYDVKM come from the germline V gene. This CDR3 is built from 11 residues. The V end lost 1 base, the J end lost 6 bases, and 3 bases lay between the germline ends.

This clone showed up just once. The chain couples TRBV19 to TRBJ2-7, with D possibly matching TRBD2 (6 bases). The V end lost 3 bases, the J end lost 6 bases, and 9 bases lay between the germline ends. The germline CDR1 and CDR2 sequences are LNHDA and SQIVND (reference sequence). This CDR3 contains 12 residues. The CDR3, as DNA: TGTGCCAGTAGTATTGGAGCGGGCGAGCAGTACTTC. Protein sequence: CASSIGAGEQYF.

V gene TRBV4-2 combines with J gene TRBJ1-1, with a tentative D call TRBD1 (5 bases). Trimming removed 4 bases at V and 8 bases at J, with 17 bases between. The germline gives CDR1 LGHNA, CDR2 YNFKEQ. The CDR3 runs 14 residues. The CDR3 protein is CASSPLAGSTEAFF. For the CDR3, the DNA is TGTGCCAGCAGCCCTTTAGCAGGGAGTACGGAAGCTTTCTTT.

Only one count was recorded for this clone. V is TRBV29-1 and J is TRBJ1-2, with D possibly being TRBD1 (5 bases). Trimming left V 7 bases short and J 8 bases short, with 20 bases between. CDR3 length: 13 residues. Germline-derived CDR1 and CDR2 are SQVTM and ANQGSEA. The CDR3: CSGREAGLGGYTF. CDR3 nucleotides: TGCAGCGGACGTGAGGCGGGGCTTGGCGGCTACACCTTC.

CDR3 sequence reads: CASSFRGTDTQYF. CDR3 coding DNA: TGTGCCAGCAGTTTTCGGGGCACAGATACGCAGTATTTT. This rearrangement joins TRBV12-3 or TRBV12-4 to TRBJ2-3, with D uncertain. CDR3 size: 13 residues. V gave up 3 bases and J gave up 1 base, with 5 bases separating them.

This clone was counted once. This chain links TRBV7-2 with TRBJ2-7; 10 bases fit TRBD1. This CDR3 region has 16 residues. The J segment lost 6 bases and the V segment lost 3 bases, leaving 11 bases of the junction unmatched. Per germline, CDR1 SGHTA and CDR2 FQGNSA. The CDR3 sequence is CASSFAGTGVVSEQYF. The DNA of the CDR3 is TGTGCCAGCAGCTTTGCGGGGACAGGGGTAGTTAGCGAGCAGTACTTC.

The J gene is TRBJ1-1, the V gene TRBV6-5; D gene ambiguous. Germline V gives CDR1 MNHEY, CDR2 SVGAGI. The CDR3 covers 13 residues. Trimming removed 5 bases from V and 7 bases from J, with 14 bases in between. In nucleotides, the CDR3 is TGTGCCAGCAGTCTCCGGACTAGAAGTGAAGCTTTCTTT. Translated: CASSLRTRSEAFF.

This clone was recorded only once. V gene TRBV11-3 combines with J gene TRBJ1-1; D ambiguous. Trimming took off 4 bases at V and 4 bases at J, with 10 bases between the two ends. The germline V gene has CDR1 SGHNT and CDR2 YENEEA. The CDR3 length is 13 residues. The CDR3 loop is CASSSSGSTEAFF. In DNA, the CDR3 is TGTGCCAGCAGCTCCTCGGGAAGCACTGAAGCTTTCTTT.

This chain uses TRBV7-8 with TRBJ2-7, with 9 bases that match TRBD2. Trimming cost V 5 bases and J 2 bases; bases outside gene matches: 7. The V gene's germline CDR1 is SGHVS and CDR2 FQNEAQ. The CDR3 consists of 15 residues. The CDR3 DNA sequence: TGTGCCAGCAGCCCGGGACTAGCTGAAACCTACGAGCAGTACTTC. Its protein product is CASSPGLAETYEQYF.

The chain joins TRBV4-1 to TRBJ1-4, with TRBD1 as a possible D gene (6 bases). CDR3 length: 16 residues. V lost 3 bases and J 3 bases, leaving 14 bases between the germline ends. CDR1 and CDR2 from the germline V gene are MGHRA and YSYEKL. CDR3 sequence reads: CASSQRSRTANEKLFF. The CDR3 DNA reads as TGCGCCAGCAGCCAGAGGTCAAGGACAGCTAATGAAAAACTGTTTTTT.